These 13 T cell receptor beta chains were sequenced from one sample in a study of blood T cell repertoires in COVID-19. The data were produced by immunoSEQ multiplex PCR, yet TCRdb's version contains in-frame clones alone and is incomplete. This sample yields 200,000 to 300,000 clones, of which approximately 78% are seen a single time; around 12% belongs to the top ten. The sequenced sample consisted of peripheral blood. The receptors here all came from a woman between 55 and 75 years old with active or convalescent COVID-19.

This clone was seen a single time. The chain couples TRBV7-2 to TRBJ2-1, with TRBD2 identical over 7 bases. Germline loops: CDR1 SGHTA, CDR2 FQGNSA. This CDR3 has 16 amino acids. The V segment lost 1 base and the J segment 0 bases; nucleotides outside the gene matches: 3. The CDR3, as DNA: TGTGCCAGCAGCTTAGTCGGGGGGAGCTCCTACAATGAGCAGTTCTTC. It encodes CASSLVGGSSYNEQFF.

The chain recombines TRBV6-6 with TRBJ1-2; 10 nucleotides align to TRBD1. The germline CDR1 and CDR2 sequences are MNHNY and SVGAGI (reference sequence). Losses at the gene ends were 4 bases for V and 4 bases for J; bases not matched to a gene: 9. The CDR3 runs 16 residues. CDR3 loop: CASSSPSTGGIYGYTF. The CDR3 nucleotides are TGTGCCAGCAGTTCCCCCTCGACAGGGGGCATCTATGGCTACACCTTC.

The chain couples TRBV5-1 to TRBJ1-1; D remains unclear. CDR1 SGHRS and CDR2 YFSETQ come from the germline V gene. Deletions cut 1 base from V and 2 bases from J, with 12 bases between. This CDR3 is built from 15 residues. In nucleotides, the CDR3 is TGCGCCAGCAGCTTGTCTGGCCAGGTTAACACTGAAGCTTTCTTT. Translating gives CASSLSGQVNTEAFF.

The V gene is TRBV11-2, the J gene TRBJ2-5; D may be TRBD2 (5 bases). CDR1 and CDR2 from the germline V gene are SGHAT and FQNNGV. The CDR3 has 12 amino acids. Trimming shortened V by 4 bases and J by 5 bases, and 8 bases separated the two germline ends. The DNA of the CDR3 is TGTGCCAGCAGCTCGGGCGGGGAGACCCAGTACTTC. Translating gives CASSSGGETQYF.

The CDR3 reads CASLGVGGYGYTF. CDR3 nucleotides: TGTGCCAGCCTAGGAGTTGGTGGCTATGGCTACACCTTC. V gene TRBV30 combines with J gene TRBJ1-2; unclear D gene. CDR3 length equals 13 residues. Germline CDR1 and CDR2: GTSNPN and SVGIG (reference sequence). V was clipped by 8 bases and J by 4 bases, with 17 bases between them. Based on the CDR3 plus reference TRBV30 and TRBJ1-2, the full variable domain is SQTIHQWPATLVQPVGSPLSLECTVEGTSNPNLYWYRQAAGRGLQLLFYSVGIGQISSEVPQNLSASRPQDRQFILSSKKLLLSDSGFYLCASLGVGGYGYTFGSGTRLTVV.

The rearrangement joins TRBV10-3 to TRBJ2-1; 14 bases are a match to TRBD2. Unmatched junction bases numbered 3, after V lost 4 bases and J lost 1 base. Germline values: CDR1 ENHRY, CDR2 SYGVKD. This CDR3 region has 17 residues. The CDR3 loop reads CAISGTSGGISYNEQFF. CDR3 sequence (DNA): TGTGCCATCAGTGGGACTAGCGGGGGGATTTCCTACAATGAGCAGTTCTTC.

This chain links TRBV6-5 with TRBJ2-2; TRBD1 might be the D (5 bases). V was clipped by 2 bases and J by 0 bases, with 7 bases between them. Germline values: CDR1 MNHEY, CDR2 SVGAGI. The CDR3 runs 15 residues. CDR3 sequence: CASSYQGSNTGELFF. The CDR3 bases are TGTGCCAGCAGTTACCAGGGATCGAACACCGGGGAGCTGTTTTTT.

The chain has TRBV11-2 and TRBJ1-5; D is possibly TRBD1 (5 bases). The V gene lost 1 base and the J gene lost 7 bases, with 14 bases spanning the gap. The CDR3 length is 15 residues. Per germline, CDR1 SGHAT and CDR2 FQNNGV. The chain's CDR3 is CASSLGLGGRQPQHF. The CDR3 nucleotides read TGTGCCAGCAGCTTAGGGCTTGGGGGGAGGCAGCCCCAGCATTTT.

V and J are TRBV19 and TRBJ2-7, with 7 positions matching TRBD1. The CDR3 runs 17 residues. The junction had 13 bases not matched to a gene; V was cut back by 4 bases and J by 1 base. Germline values: CDR1 LNHDA, CDR2 SQIVND (reference sequence). The chain's CDR3 is CASSNYIGTAESYEQYF. DNA of the CDR3: TGTGCCAGTAGTAACTATATAGGGACAGCTGAATCCTACGAGCAGTACTTC.

This sequence joins TRBV15 and TRBJ1-2; possible D gene TRBD1, 6 bases. V dropped 6 bases and J dropped 2 bases, with 7 bases sitting between them. The germline V gene encodes CDR1 LNHNV and CDR2 YYDKDF (reference sequence). The CDR3 spans 12 residues. The CDR3 nucleotides read TGTGCCACCAGTCAGGGGAACTATGGCTACACCTTC. Translating it yields CATSQGNYGYTF.

The rearrangement uses TRBV2 and TRBJ2-2, with TRBD1 matching 8 bases. Germline V gene data show CDR1 as SNHLY and CDR2 as FYNNEI. Trimming at V came to 8 bases and at J to 5 bases, leaving 4 bases not matched to a gene. The CDR3 spans 13 residues. The CDR3 is CASLRTGTGELFF. CDR3 DNA: TGTGCCAGCCTTAGGACAGGGACCGGGGAGCTGTTTTTT.

The chain couples TRBV20-1 to TRBJ1-2, with 9 bases that match TRBD1. V lost 6 bases, J lost 8 bases, and 4 bases stayed unmatched. CDR3 length equals 11 residues. The germline V gene has CDR1 DFQATT and CDR2 SNEGSKA (reference sequence). The CDR3 region has the DNA TGCAGTGCCTGGACAGGGGAGGGCTACACCTTC. This codes for CSAWTGEGYTF.

The gene calls are TRBV4-3 and TRBJ1-4; D is possibly TRBD1 (6 bases). Trimming took off 0 bases at V and 3 bases at J, with 14 bases between the two ends. The CDR3 has 17 residues. Germline loops: CDR1 LGHNA, CDR2 YSLEER. The CDR3 bases are TGCGCCAGCAGCCAAGATGTAGGGGGAAGAGCTAATGAAAAACTGTTTTTT. Translating gives CASSQDVGGRANEKLFF.